This entry describes one TCR beta chain. Its antigen is as yet unknown. A much larger clone lies a single base off, so this may be a read error. The template for TCR beta VDJ and CDR3 sequence profiling was genomic DNA. TCRdb re-analysed the reads in MiXCR, keeping a single row per CDR3 protein. Of about 160,000 distinct CDR3 sequences listed, around 40% are singletons. This specimen belongs to a study of CD8+CD57+ T cells in acquired aplastic anemia. Study information: Recorded DNA amounts for sorted CD4+ and CD8+ cells had an average of roughly 3.4 ug. Healthy donors gave about 10 million reads on average for CD4+ cells.

General observations from the study: Levels of CD8+ Simpson's diversity were not significantly distinct in patients versus controls. Overlap between patients and controls comprised roughly 28 CD8+ CDR3 sequences.

The CDR3 runs 16 residues. The germline gives CDR1 SGHVS, CDR2 FNYEAQ. This clonotype was obtained from a human donor in good health. This chain joins TRBV7-6 and TRBJ1-1; no clear D. The sequenced sample was sorted CD4+, CD8+, or CD8+CD57+ T cells (not recorded which) from PBMCs. The CDR3 region is CASGLVGGLMRTEAFF. The CDR3 nucleotides are TGTGCCAGCGGCTTAGTGGGCGGCCTAATGCGGACTGAAGCTTTCTTT.